Listed below are T cell receptor beta chains from one sample, sequenced in a study of blood T cell repertoires in COVID-19. Generated by immunoSEQ multiplex PCR, the TCRdb table keeps only in-frame clones and is missing some. Of some 200,000 clones listed, around 80% are singletons. The sequenced sample was peripheral blood. The receptors shown here come from a human donor with acute or convalescent COVID-19. The donor label of this sample is uncertain. Both conserved end residues are part of each CDR3. A D gene is named only where the DNA matches it firmly. Clone size, where shown, is once, few, many, or a class for clones that have expanded.

TRBJ1-2	TRBD1	TRBV9	once	CASSEPGQTVYGYTF	TGTGCCAGCAGCGAACCGGGACAGACGGTCTATGGCTACACCTTC
TRBJ2-1	TRBD2	TRBV5-5	-	CASSPLGEDSGSRSYNEQFF	TGTGCCAGCAGCCCACTTGGGGAAGATAGCGGGAGTAGGTCCTACAATGAGCAGTTCTTC
TRBJ2-5	-	TRBV11-2	-	CASMRGGGRPGTQYF	TGTGCCAGCATGAGGGGGGGCGGGAGACCAGGGACCCAGTACTTC
TRBJ1-2	TRBD1	TRBV10-3	-	CAIRETGTIYGYTF	TGTGCCATCAGGGAGACAGGGACGATCTATGGCTACACCTTC
TRBJ1-5	TRBD1	TRBV19	-	CASSTGQVWNQPQHF	TGTGCCAGTAGTACGGGACAGGTTTGGAATCAGCCCCAGCATTTT
TRBJ1-1	-	TRBV2	-	CASKRGAMNTEAFF	TGTGCCAGCAAGCGGGGAGCAATGAACACTGAAGCTTTCTTT
TRBJ1-2	-	TRBV3-1/TRBV3-2	-	CASSQGQAGTF	TGTGCCAGCAGCCAAGGGCAGGCAGGCACCTTC
TRBJ1-5	-	TRBV25-1	once	CASSEYNSNQPQHF	TGTGCCAGCAGTGAATATAATAGCAATCAGCCCCAGCATTTT
TRBJ2-6	-	TRBV11-3	-	CASSGGLGANVLTF	TGTGCCAGCAGCGGAGGGTTGGGGGCCAACGTCCTGACTTTC
TRBJ2-1	TRBD2	TRBV6-5	few	CASSLSGDYNEQFF	TGTGCCAGCAGCCTCAGCGGGGATTACAATGAGCAGTTCTTC
TRBJ2-5	TRBD1	TRBV7-9	-	CASSPGQGDQETQYF	TGTGCCAGCAGCCCGGGACAGGGGGATCAAGAGACCCAGTACTTC
TRBJ2-7	TRBD1	TRBV7-9	-	CASSFDRGGYEQYF	TGTGCCAGCAGCTTCGACAGGGGAGGTTACGAGCAGTACTTC
TRBJ2-7	TRBD1	TRBV27	once	CASRPVDRVHEQYF	TGTGCCAGCAGACCCGTGGACAGGGTCCACGAGCAGTACTTC
TRBJ1-1	-	TRBV7-2	few	CASRFGGNTEAFF	TGTGCCAGCAGGTTCGGTGGGAACACTGAAGCTTTCTTT
TRBJ1-1	TRBD1	TRBV3-1/TRBV3-2	-	CASSARDRGDGTEAFF	TGTGCCAGCTCAGCCCGGGACAGGGGGGACGGCACTGAAGCTTTCTTT